Below, one T cell receptor (beta chain) is given with its context. Using its own MiXCR run on the 5' RACE reads, TCRdb lists one record per CDR3 protein. Of over 450,000 distinct CDR3 sequences in the sample, just over 20% were seen once. The data belong to a study of T-cell memory formation after mild COVID-19. There are 14 residues in the CDR3. Germline CDR1 and CDR2: KGHSH and LQKENI. The V and J ends lost 3 bases and 7 bases, in that order; junction bases with no gene match: 5. Sequenced: PBMCs or a T cell subset sorted from them (not recorded which). The receptor was derived from an adult woman who had mild COVID-19 (a few samples of this study predate the infection). Cell type and time point are not known. The chain combines TRBV18 with TRBJ1-1; 10 bases are a match to TRBD1. CDR3 nucleotides: TGTGCCAGCTCACCCGATGGGACAGGGGTTGAAGCTTTCTTT. Translation: CASSPDGTGVEAFF. Complete variable domain (other parts from reference TRBV18 and TRBJ1-1): NAGVMQNPRHLVRRRGQEARLRCSPMKGHSHVYWYRQLPEEGLKFMVYLQKENIIDESGMPKERFSAEFPKEGPSILRIQQVVRGDSAAYFCASSPDGTGVEAFFGQGTRLTVV.